This is a list of T cell receptor beta chains from one sample in a study of identical twins. TCRdb re-called the 5' RACE reads through MiXCR, storing one row per CDR3 protein. Here the sample spans fewer than 900,000 distinct CDR3 sequences, approximately 22% being singletons. This sample also appeared in a second study, on T cells expressing NK-cell markers.

Sequencing was done on a sample of PBMCs. The source of these receptors is a young woman in good health. Each CDR3 is given with its conserved first and last residue. The D gene is left open where the match is weak. Only part of the rows carry a size: once, few, many, or a class if the clone is expanded.

NA	TRBJ2-7	TRBV27	15	NA	CASSFPGRGIYEQYF	TGTGCCAGCAGTTTCCCCGGGCGGGGAATCTACGAGCAGTACTTC
NA	TRBJ2-3	TRBV3-1	15	many	CASSQSLGGTDTQYF	TGTGCCAGCAGCCAATCCCTAGGAGGCACAGATACGCAGTATTTT
TRBD2	TRBJ2-3	TRBV20-1	15	NA	CSARAPGLATDTQYF	TGCAGTGCTAGAGCCCCGGGACTAGCGACAGATACGCAGTATTTT
NA	TRBJ2-7	TRBV29-1	11	NA	CSVEGRREQYF	TGCAGCGTTGAAGGCAGGCGCGAGCAGTACTTC
TRBD2	TRBJ2-5	TRBV25-1	13	NA	CATTSGGSGTQYF	TGTGCCACCACTAGCGGGGGTTCGGGGACCCAGTACTTC
NA	TRBJ2-7	TRBV7-9	13	NA	CASSPPGANEQYF	TGTGCCAGCAGCCCACCGGGGGCAAACGAGCAGTACTTC
NA	TRBJ2-3	TRBV6-1	13	many	CASRTRSTDTQYF	TGTGCCAGCAGAACCCGGAGCACAGATACGCAGTATTTT
TRBD2	TRBJ2-3	TRBV20-1	14	NA	CSARTSGTSDTQYF	TGCAGTGCTAGAACTAGCGGGACTTCAGATACGCAGTATTTT
TRBD2	TRBJ2-7	TRBV7-8	15	NA	CASSLVSGRGYEQYF	TGTGCCAGCAGCTTAGTCAGCGGGAGGGGATACGAGCAGTACTTC
TRBD2	TRBJ2-1	TRBV18	15	few	CASSPDSGVYNEQFF	TGTGCCAGCTCACCCGACAGCGGGGTATACAATGAGCAGTTCTTC
TRBD2	TRBJ2-1	TRBV20-1	12	NA	CSGAGGRNEQFF	TGCAGCGGGGCGGGAGGGCGCAATGAGCAGTTCTTC
TRBD1	TRBJ2-2	TRBV5-1	15	few	CATTTRTGGTGELFF	TGCGCCACCACCACCAGGACAGGCGGAACCGGGGAGCTGTTTTTT
NA	TRBJ2-2	TRBV11-1	16	NA	CASSLDTRVLTGELFF	TGTGCCAGCAGCTTAGACACGCGGGTACTGACCGGGGAGCTGTTTTTT
NA	TRBJ2-1	TRBV7-9	12	many	CASSLAGEEQFF	TGTGCCAGCAGCTTAGCGGGGGAAGAGCAGTTCTTC
NA	TRBJ2-7	TRBV20-1	14	many	CSASRQGYGHEQYF	TGCAGTGCTAGCCGTCAGGGCTACGGACACGAGCAGTACTTC
NA	TRBJ1-2	TRBV15	16	few	CATSRESGTLIYGYTF	TGTGCCACCAGCCGAGAATCGGGGACCCTTATCTATGGCTACACCTTC
NA	TRBJ2-3	TRBV6-5	17	few	CASSYFGGLTSKDTQYF	TGTGCCAGCAGTTACTTTGGGGGCTTAACTAGCAAAGATACGCAGTATTTT
NA	TRBJ2-1	TRBV5-1	16	NA	CASSLAGRPRGNEQFF	TGCGCCAGCAGCTTGGCCGGCCGTCCTAGAGGGAATGAGCAGTTCTTC
TRBD1	TRBJ2-6	TRBV20-1	16	NA	CSAPGQGASRANVLTF	TGCAGTGCTCCTGGACAGGGGGCTTCTAGGGCCAACGTCCTGACTTTC
TRBD1	TRBJ1-1	TRBV14	15	NA	CASSQVGQATREAFF	TGTGCCAGCAGCCAAGTAGGACAGGCCACCCGAGAAGCTTTCTTT
TRBD2	TRBJ2-1	TRBV20-1	14	NA	CSARGLAGHNEQFF	TGTAGTGCTAGAGGGCTAGCGGGGCACAATGAGCAGTTCTTC
NA	TRBJ2-1	TRBV12-3/TRBV12-4	15	many	CASSPRTASYNEQFF	TGTGCCAGCAGTCCACGGACGGCTTCCTACAATGAGCAGTTCTTC
NA	TRBJ2-1	TRBV7-2	14	NA	CASSFRAANNEQFF	TGTGCCAGCAGCTTCCGGGCAGCTAACAATGAGCAGTTCTTC
NA	TRBJ2-1	TRBV7-2	16	few	CASSTGLSGRRDEQFF	TGTGCCAGCAGCACGGGTCTCAGCGGAAGAAGGGATGAGCAGTTCTTC